This T cell receptor beta chain was captured in a study of blood T cell repertoires in COVID-19. Study-level background: COVID-19 samples from acute and convalescent phases originated in the United States, Italy and Spain. Nucleic acid was either cDNA or gDNA, and it came from T cells, B-cell-depleted T cells, or PBMCs.

V was pared by 0 bases and J by 2 bases, with 16 bases between. The CDR3 runs 16 residues. Germline CDR1 and CDR2: GTSNPN and SVGIG (reference sequence). Measured with immunoSEQ multiplex PCR; TCRdb has only the in-frame clones, and not every one. The sample includes 110,000 to 150,000 clones, roughly three quarters seen only once; the top ten take over 8.5%. Sequenced input: peripheral blood. The V and J genes are TRBV30 and TRBJ1-1; TRBD1 is a possible D gene (5 bases). This TCR derives from a man aged 45 to 65 with active or convalescent COVID-19. The CDR3 is CAWSVLRRGANTEAFF. The DNA for the CDR3 is TGTGCCTGGAGTGTCCTCCGGAGGGGAGCTAACACTGAAGCTTTCTTT. The variable domain in full, with the rest retrieved from reference TRBV30 and TRBJ1-1, is SQTIHQWPATLVQPVGSPLSLECTVEGTSNPNLYWYRQAAGRGLQLLFYSVGIGQISSEVPQNLSASRPQDRQFILSSKKLLLSDSGFYLCAWSVLRRGANTEAFFGQGTRLTVV.